These 32 T cell receptor beta chains were sequenced from one sample in a study of cytomegalovirus exposure and HLA in healthy donors. PCR used 60 Vbeta primers and 13 Jbeta primers. Assay used: immunoSEQ multiplex PCR; TCRdb lists only in-frame clones, some missing. The top ten hold approximately 3% of the sample, which has 150,000 or so clones, 65% to 85% seen once. Sequenced input: PBMCs. These TCRs come from a man aged 18-30 years in good health and CMV-seronegative.

The rearrangement links TRBV28 to TRBJ2-1, with 7 bases fitting TRBD1. The germline V gene has CDR1 MDHEN and CDR2 SYDVKM. The CDR3 totals 16 residues. The V gene end was trimmed by 7 bases and the J gene end by 3 bases; junction bases not matched to a gene: 12. The CDR3 nucleotides read TGTGCCAGCAACCCCTTGAGGGGACAGCTCTACAATGAGCAGTTCTTC. Residues: CASNPLRGQLYNEQFF. The whole variable domain, filled in from reference TRBV28 and TRBJ2-1, reads DVKVTQSSRYLVKRTGEKVFLECVQDMDHENMFWYRQDPGLGLRLIYFSYDVKMKEKGDIPEGYSVSREKKERFSLILESASTNQTSMYLCASNPLRGQLYNEQFFGPGTRLTVL.

The chain employs TRBV7-9 and TRBJ2-2; 10 bases align to TRBD1. The CDR3 length is 17 residues. Germline assignment: CDR1 SEHNR and CDR2 FQNEAQ (reference sequence). Trimming at V came to 5 bases and at J to 0 bases, leaving 6 bases not matched to a gene. Here the CDR3 DNA reads TGTGCCAGCAGCCAAGACAGGGGGCGAACGAACACCGGGGAGCTGTTTTTT. This encodes CASSQDRGRTNTGELFF. Looking up the rest from reference TRBV7-9 and TRBJ2-2 gives the full variable domain: DTGVSQNPRHKITKRGQNVTFRCDPISEHNRLYWYRQTLGQGPEFLTYFQNEAQLEKSRLLSDRFSAERPKGSFSTLEIQRTEQGDSAMYLCASSQDRGRTNTGELFFGEGSRLTVL.

The chain couples TRBV4-1 to TRBJ1-1; TRBD1 matches at 9 bases. This CDR3 spans 16 amino acids. CDR1 is MGHRA and CDR2 is YSYEKL in the germline V gene. V trimming: 6 bases; J trimming: 4 bases; junction bases outside the gene matches: 12. CDR3 sequence: CASRLRTGEIFTEAFF. DNA for the CDR3: TGCGCCAGCAGACTGCGGACAGGGGAAATCTTCACTGAAGCTTTCTTT.

There are a few counts of this clone. This chain links TRBV6-4 with TRBJ1-6, with D perhaps TRBD1 (6 bases). Trimming left V 6 bases short and J 7 bases short, with 19 bases between. The V gene's germline CDR1 is MRHNA and CDR2 SNTAGT. This CDR3 region has 16 residues. As DNA, the CDR3 is TGTGCCAGCAGGGAGAACGGGGGGGCGAACAATTCACCCCTCCACTTT. It translates to CASRENGGANNSPLHF.

This clone appeared a few times. This chain joins TRBV4-1 and TRBJ2-1, with TRBD2 matching 10 bases. In germline, CDR1 is MGHRA, CDR2 YSYEKL. The CDR3 covers 18 residues. J gave up 4 bases and V 0 bases, and 9 bases lay outside the gene matches. The CDR3 here is CASSQDRLTSGLYNEQFF. In nucleotides, the CDR3 is TGCGCCAGCAGCCAAGATCGATTGACTAGCGGGCTTTACAATGAGCAGTTCTTC.

The chain combines TRBV15 with TRBJ1-4; 8 bases are shared with TRBD1. Germline V gene data show CDR1 as LNHNV and CDR2 as YYDKDF (reference sequence). The V segment lost 1 base and the J segment 7 bases; nucleotides outside the gene matches: 8. CDR3 size: 16 residues. The CDR3 nucleotides are TGTGCCACCAGCAGAGGGACAGGGATTCAGGCTGAAAAACTGTTTTTT. Translation gives CATSRGTGIQAEKLFF.

The chain couples TRBV6-5 to TRBJ1-4; tentatively, D is TRBD1 (5 bases). Germline CDR1 reads MNHEY; CDR2 reads SVGAGI. The V and J ends lost 6 bases and 3 bases respectively, with 11 bases between them. The CDR3 is 14 amino acids. CDR3 amino acids: CASRGGFANEKLFF. As DNA, the CDR3 is TGTGCCAGCAGGGGGGGTTTTGCTAATGAAAAACTGTTTTTT.

This clone was seen more than once but under ten times. This chain joins TRBV2 and TRBJ1-1; D is unresolved. CDR1 is SNHLY, CDR2 FYNNEI, per germline. This CDR3 contains 15 residues. V lost 4 bases to trimming and J lost 4 bases, with 16 bases between them. The CDR3 DNA follows: TGTGCCAGCAGTGCGACCCGGGGAGAGGGCACTGAAGCTTTCTTT. Its protein product is CASSATRGEGTEAFF.

The J gene is TRBJ1-2, the V gene TRBV28; 9 bases are shared with TRBD1. Losses at the gene ends were 7 bases for V and 8 bases for J; bases not matched to a gene: 11. The CDR3 runs to 14 residues. Per germline, CDR1 MDHEN and CDR2 SYDVKM. The CDR3: CASNLSGTGYGYTF. CDR3 DNA sequence: TGTGCCAGCAACCTTTCCGGGACAGGGTACGGCTACACCTTC.

The chain carries TRBV27 and TRBJ1-2; D unresolved. CDR3 length: 13 amino acids. Germline CDR1 MNHEY, CDR2 SMNVEV (reference sequence). Trimming took 5 bases from V and 4 from J, leaving 11 bases between them. DNA of the CDR3: TGTGCCAGCAGTCTAAATGGCGGCTATGGCTACACCTTC. Translated: CASSLNGGYGYTF.

V gene TRBV7-2 combines with J gene TRBJ1-1, with TRBD1 matching 9 bases. The CDR3 covers 13 residues. The junction had 5 bases not matched to a gene; V was cut back by 4 bases and J by 8 bases. In germline, CDR1 is SGHTA, CDR2 FQGNSA. CDR3 in amino acids: CASSSDRGREAFF. The CDR3 nucleotides read TGTGCCAGCAGCTCGGACAGGGGCCGGGAAGCTTTCTTT.

This clone has more than one count but fewer than ten. The chain links TRBV7-2 to TRBJ2-5, with 7 bases matching TRBD2. From germline, CDR1 is SGHTA and CDR2 FQGNSA. The CDR3 extends over 14 amino acids. With 4 bases clipped from V and 2 bases from J, the junction kept 4 bases outside the gene matches. The CDR3 sequence: CASSSGGPQETQYF. CDR3 nucleotide sequence: TGTGCCAGCAGCTCGGGGGGACCACAAGAGACCCAGTACTTC.

The genes are TRBV4-2 and TRBJ1-2, with a tentative D call TRBD1 (5 bases). CDR1 LGHNA and CDR2 YNFKEQ come from the germline V gene. V lost 1 base to trimming and J lost 3 bases, with 15 bases between them. The CDR3 has 16 residues. This chain's CDR3 is CASSQASTGLYYGYTF. The CDR3 region has the DNA TGTGCCAGCAGCCAAGCCTCCACAGGCCTCTACTATGGCTACACCTTC.

The CDR3 region is CARTGYYGYTF. The CDR3 bases are TGTGCCAGGACGGGGTACTATGGCTACACCTTC. This chain links TRBV2 with TRBJ1-2; D uncertain. This CDR3 has 11 amino acids. Germline V gene lookup returns CDR1 SNHLY and CDR2 FYNNEI. Trimming removed 9 bases at V and 3 bases at J, with 8 bases between.

Only a few counts were recorded for this clone. The chain carries TRBV11-2 and TRBJ2-7, with 7 bases matching TRBD1. CDR1 and CDR2 from the germline V gene are SGHAT and FQNNGV. The CDR3 consists of 12 residues. Trimming took 5 bases from V and 6 from J; bases not matched to a gene: 4. The DNA for the CDR3 is TGTGCCAGCAGCCCCGACAGGGCCGAGCAGTACGTC. Its protein is CASSPDRAEQYV.

The chain links TRBV7-9 to TRBJ1-1; 8 nucleotides align to TRBD1. V trimming: 4 bases; J trimming: 5 bases; junction bases outside the gene matches: 3. Germline V lookup: CDR1 SEHNR, CDR2 FQNEAQ (reference sequence). This CDR3 has 13 amino acids. The CDR3 is CASSSTGVTEAFF. CDR3 DNA sequence: TGTGCCAGCAGCTCGACAGGGGTGACTGAAGCTTTCTTT.

This clone has just a few counts. J is TRBJ2-5 and V is TRBV27; possibly TRBD1 for D (6 bases). CDR1 and CDR2 (germline): MNHEY, SMNVEV (reference sequence). The CDR3 is 15 amino acids. Trimming pared 3 bases from V and 4 bases from J, leaving 15 bases between. This CDR3 is CASSLDSHEGETQYF. CDR3 nucleotides: TGTGCCAGCAGTTTGGACAGCCACGAAGGAGAGACCCAGTACTTC.

This clone was found once. The V call is TRBV4-1, the J call TRBJ2-7, with TRBD2 matching over 11 bases. CDR1 and CDR2 from the germline V gene are MGHRA and YSYEKL. The J segment lost 3 bases and the V segment lost 1 base, leaving 11 bases of the junction unmatched. The CDR3 consists of 18 residues. In DNA, the CDR3 is TGCGCCAGCAGCCAAGGGGAAACTAGCGGGGGCCTTATCTACGAGCAGTACTTC. Protein sequence: CASSQGETSGGLIYEQYF.

The chain has TRBV29-1 and TRBJ2-1; TRBD2 aligns across 9 bases. This CDR3 comprises 14 residues. The V segment lost 4 bases and the J segment 2 bases; nucleotides outside the gene matches: 3. Germline V lookup: CDR1 SQVTM, CDR2 ANQGSEA. The CDR3 DNA follows: TGCAGCGTTGCTAGCGGGGCCCCCTACAATGAGCAGTTCTTC. Protein: CSVASGAPYNEQFF.

J is TRBJ1-4 and V is TRBV28; D not certain. The CDR3 is 16 amino acids. Germline V lookup: CDR1 MDHEN, CDR2 SYDVKM. Trimming stripped 3 bases from V and 5 bases from J, with 16 bases between. The CDR3 region is CASSFEVTFGNEKLFF. CDR3 coding DNA: TGTGCCAGCAGTTTTGAGGTGACCTTTGGGAATGAAAAACTGTTTTTT.

This chain uses TRBV10-3 with TRBJ2-2; 8 nucleotides agree with TRBD2. V gave up 4 bases and J gave up 4 bases; unmatched junction bases: 11. The germline V gene encodes CDR1 ENHRY and CDR2 SYGVKD. CDR3 size: 17 residues. CDR3 sequence reads: CAISGSGGPPTTGELFF. The CDR3 nucleotides read TGTGCCATCAGTGGGAGCGGGGGCCCCCCTACCACCGGGGAGCTGTTTTTT.

The J gene is TRBJ1-5, the V gene TRBV7-2; TRBD1 might be the D (6 bases). Germline lookup yields CDR1 SGHTA and CDR2 FQGNSA. This CDR3 has 13 amino acids. V was pared by 5 bases and J by 7 bases, with 12 bases between. DNA of the CDR3: TGTGCCAGCAGCCCAAGGGGGGGCCAGCCCCAGCATTTT. As protein: CASSPRGGQPQHF.

The chain recombines TRBV6-1 with TRBJ1-2, with 10 bases aligning to TRBD1. The V and J ends lost 1 base and 1 base, in that order; junction bases with no gene match: 18. The germline CDR1 and CDR2 sequences are MNHNS and SASEGT. The CDR3 extends over 21 amino acids. The CDR3 sequence: CASSEGFPGQGSHPINYGYTF. CDR3 coding DNA: TGTGCCAGCAGTGAAGGCTTTCCGGGACAGGGGTCACACCCAATTAACTATGGCTACACCTTC.

The chain joins TRBV5-6 to TRBJ2-1; D remains ambiguous. The V gene's germline CDR1 is SGHDT and CDR2 YYEEEE. CDR3 length equals 13 residues. The V gene lost 3 bases and the J gene lost 3 bases, with 7 bases spanning the gap. CDR3: CASSSRNYNEQFF. CDR3 DNA sequence: TGTGCCAGCAGCTCCAGGAACTACAATGAGCAGTTCTTC.

CDR3 loop: CASSLYLGDNSPLHF. CDR3 nucleotide sequence: TGTGCCAGCAGTTTATATCTGGGCGATAATTCACCCCTCCACTTT. The J gene is TRBJ1-6, the V gene TRBV27; D is ambiguous. The germline CDR1 and CDR2 sequences are MNHEY and SMNVEV (reference sequence). The CDR3 sequence is 15 residues long. V lost 1 base to trimming and J lost 5 bases, with 9 bases between them.

The V gene is TRBV5-8, the J gene TRBJ2-7, with TRBD1 identical over 10 bases. Trimming removed 0 bases from V and 5 bases from J; junction bases left unmatched: 5. The CDR3 contains 15 residues. Germline V CDR1 and CDR2: SGHTS, YDEGEE. CDR3 sequence (DNA): TGTGCCAGCAGCTTGGCGGACAGGGGGTTTCACGAGCAGTACTTC. Protein product: CASSLADRGFHEQYF. Using reference TRBV5-8 and TRBJ2-7 for the parts outside the CDR3, the full variable domain is EAGVTQSPTHLIKTRGQQATLRCSPISGHTSVYWYQQALGLGLQFLLWYDEGEERNRGNFPPRFSGRQFPNYSSELNVNALELEDSALYLCASSLADRGFHEQYFGPGTRLTVT.

This clone was counted a few times. The rearrangement joins TRBV6-5 to TRBJ2-3; 12 nucleotides align to TRBD2. V lost 5 bases, J lost 4 bases, and 4 bases stayed unmatched. The CDR3 covers 15 residues. Germline V gene sequence: CDR1 MNHEY, CDR2 SVGAGI. The CDR3 region has the DNA TGTGCCAGCAGTGCTAGCGGGGGGGCCGCAGATACGCAGTATTTT. Its translation: CASSASGGAADTQYF.

CDR3 region: CASSARPVQETQYF. The CDR3 DNA follows: TGTGCCAGCTCAGCGAGGCCGGTCCAAGAGACCCAGTACTTC. J is TRBJ2-5 and V is TRBV18; D gene unclear. The V gene's germline CDR1 is KGHSH and CDR2 LQKENI. The V gene lost 5 bases and the J gene lost 1 base, with 11 bases spanning the gap. The CDR3 is 14 amino acids.

V gene TRBV11-2 combines with J gene TRBJ1-3, with 7 bases that match TRBD1. In germline, CDR1 is SGHAT, CDR2 FQNNGV. The CDR3 is 16 amino acids. The trim removed 5 bases at V and 0 bases at J, leaving 7 bases unmatched. The CDR3 coding sequence is TGTGCCAGCAGCATCCGACAGGGTCGCTCTGGAAACACCATATATTTT. As protein: CASSIRQGRSGNTIYF. Filled out from reference TRBV11-2 and TRBJ1-3, the complete variable domain reads EAGVAQSPRYKIIEKRQSVAFWCNPISGHATLYWYQQILGQGPKLLIQFQNNGVVDDSQLPKDRFSAERLKGVDSTLKIQPAKLEDSAVYLCASSIRQGRSGNTIYFGEGSWLTVV.

The rearrangement joins TRBV7-2 to TRBJ2-1; no definite D call. This CDR3 is 13 amino acids long. CDR1 is SGHTA and CDR2 is FQGNSA in the germline V gene. The V end was cut by 3 bases, the J end by 4 bases, with 7 bases between. The CDR3 loop reads CASSFIAYNEQFF. CDR3 sequence (DNA): TGTGCCAGCAGCTTCATAGCATACAATGAGCAGTTCTTC.

The J gene is TRBJ2-5, the V gene TRBV29-1, with a possible D match to TRBD2 (6 bases). CDR1 and CDR2 from the germline V gene are SQVTM and ANQGSEA. The CDR3 loop spans 12 amino acids. The V and J ends lost 4 bases and 5 bases respectively, with 11 bases between them. The CDR3: CSVVPEGETQYF. DNA for the CDR3: TGCAGCGTTGTTCCGGAGGGGGAGACCCAGTACTTC.

V gene TRBV5-1 combines with J gene TRBJ1-1, with no clear D. Deletions cut 1 base from V and 7 bases from J, with 23 bases between. CDR3 length equals 17 residues. CDR1 is SGHRS and CDR2 is YFSETQ in the germline V gene. In DNA form, the CDR3 reads TGCGCCAGCAGCTTGATCTTATCCAGGACGGGGTACATTGAAGCTTTCTTT. Protein sequence: CASSLILSRTGYIEAFF.